This note documents a single TCR beta chain sequence. Its target is unknown. This entry belongs to a study of T cell repertoires in cytomegalovirus infection. Whole-study context: CMV epitopes in the study were HLA-C-restricted (recently identified) and HLA-B-restricted (well studied). Both CMV infection and a matching HLA type were indicated by public TCR beta signatures.

TCRdb reanalysed the reads using MiXCR and keeps one entry per CDR3 protein. This sample yields about a million distinct CDR3 sequences, of which 25% to 40% are seen a single time; about an eighth belongs to the top ten. Study results and caveats: Using cumulative public TCR beta family frequency, the authors identified those who carried CMV together with the relevant HLA. Ex vivo responses were dominated by HLA-C-restricted CMV-specific TCR beta clonotypes.

This CDR3 region has 14 residues. Germline trimming cut 1 base from V and 0 bases from J; bases unmatched to any gene: 0. Germline assignment: CDR1 MGHRA and CDR2 YSYEKL. Sequenced material: cultured CD8+ T cells from PBMCs, taken from culture after CMV antigen stimulation. The clonotype originates from a human donor in good health (CMV status not recorded). Some clones in this sample may be carry-over from other donors' samples. The rearrangement uses TRBV4-1 and TRBJ2-7; 7 bases are shared with TRBD1. DNA for the CDR3: TGCGCCAGCAGCCAAGGGGACAGCTCCTACGAGCAGTACTTC. It translates to CASSQGDSSYEQYF.